A single sample gave rise to the 26 T cell receptor beta chains below, sequenced in a study of T cell responses to AZD1222 COVID-19 vaccine. Profiling relied on immunoSEQ multiplex PCR, and the TCRdb table lists in-frame clones only, not all of them. The repertoire holds about 120,000 clones, with around 89% as singletons. The source material was peripheral blood, sampled on day 0 of AZD1222 vaccination. The receptors here all came from an adult in good health.

The V call is TRBV14, the J call TRBJ1-2, with a tentative D call TRBD1 (5 bases). The V gene lost 4 bases and the J gene lost 4 bases, with 19 bases spanning the gap. CDR3 length equals 16 residues. CDR1 and CDR2 from the germline V gene are SGHDN and FVKESK. CDR3 region: CASSPTVTPGSYGYTF. The CDR3 DNA is TGTGCCAGCAGCCCCACCGTAACCCCAGGGAGCTATGGCTACACCTTC.

The V call is TRBV4-1, the J call TRBJ1-2, with no clear D. Germline CDR1 MGHRA, CDR2 YSYEKL. V was cut by 3 bases and J by 2 bases, with 10 bases left in between. The CDR3 spans 14 residues. This CDR3 is CASSHRRENYGYTF. In DNA, the CDR3 is TGCGCCAGCAGCCACCGGAGGGAGAACTATGGCTACACCTTC.

The chain combines TRBV5-5 with TRBJ1-1; D remains ambiguous. CDR3 length equals 12 residues. Germline V gene sequence: CDR1 SGHKS, CDR2 YYEKEE (reference sequence). The germline V and J ends were trimmed by 1 base and 4 bases, with 5 bases remaining between them. The CDR3 region is CASSLHPTEAFF. CDR3 nucleotide sequence: TGTGCCAGCAGCTTGCATCCCACTGAAGCTTTCTTT. Together with reference TRBV5-5 and TRBJ1-1, the CDR3 gives the full variable domain: DAGVTQSPTHLIKTRGQQVTLRCSPISGHKSVSWYQQVLGQGPQFIFQYYEKEERGRGNFPDRFSARQFPNYSSELNVNALLLGDSALYLCASSLHPTEAFFGQGTRLTVV.

This clone turned up a few times. V usage is TRBV28 and J usage is TRBJ1-2; D is unclear. With 1 base removed from V and 10 bases from J, the gap between germline ends came to 13 bases. The V gene's germline CDR1 is MDHEN and CDR2 SYDVKM. This CDR3 has 13 residues. The CDR3 DNA follows: TGTGCCAGCAGTTTATCGACTGGAGTTGACTACACCTTC. Amino acid sequence: CASSLSTGVDYTF.

This sequence joins TRBV11-2 and TRBJ1-1; no clear D. Trimming removed 5 bases from V and 10 bases from J, with 11 bases in between. Germline V lookup: CDR1 SGHAT, CDR2 FQNNGV. The CDR3 runs 11 residues. The CDR3 DNA follows: TGTGCCAGCAGCCTTCTTGGGTCAGCTTTCTTT. Its translation: CASSLLGSAFF.

The chain joins TRBV5-6 to TRBJ2-1; D possibly corresponds to TRBD1 (6 bases). Germline-derived CDR1 and CDR2 are SGHDT and YYEEEE. V was shortened by 4 bases and J by 0 bases, with 14 bases between the two germline ends. CDR3 length equals 16 residues. CDR3 DNA: TGTGCCAGCAGCCTGGGGGACACTGTCTCCTACAATGAGCAGTTCTTC. Translating gives CASSLGDTVSYNEQFF.

The chain employs TRBV7-8 and TRBJ2-5; TRBD2 matches at 12 bases. The germline V gene encodes CDR1 SGHVS and CDR2 FQNEAQ. The CDR3 has 16 amino acids. J was trimmed by 4 bases and V by 5 bases; bases with no gene match: 8. The CDR3 nucleotides read TGTGCCAGCAGCCTTCTAGCGGGAGGGCCGGGAGAGACCCAGTACTTC. Its translation is CASSLLAGGPGETQYF.

The chain uses TRBV7-2 and TRBJ1-2; TRBD1 matches at 8 bases. V lost 6 bases and J lost 0; bases outside the gene matches: 6. This CDR3 is built from 15 residues. Germline V gene data show CDR1 as SGHTA and CDR2 as FQGNSA. This CDR3 reads CASSRDRSTNYGYTF. CDR3 nucleotide sequence: TGTGCCAGCAGTCGGGACAGGTCGACTAACTATGGCTACACCTTC.

V is TRBV6-5 and J is TRBJ1-6; D gene unclear. Deletions cut 7 bases from V and 8 bases from J, with 15 bases between. CDR3 length equals 14 residues. Germline CDR1 is MNHEY and CDR2 is SVGAGI. The CDR3 protein is CASIGLWEDSPLHF. The CDR3 DNA is TGTGCCAGCATCGGTCTCTGGGAGGATTCACCCCTCCACTTT.

The V and J genes are TRBV6-2 or TRBV6-3 and TRBJ2-1; 7 bases match TRBD2. The CDR3 extends over 15 amino acids. Germline CDR1 and CDR2: MNHEY and SVGEGT. With 2 bases clipped from V and 6 bases from J, the junction kept 7 bases outside the gene matches. The CDR3 region is CASSYLAGVGNEQFF. For the CDR3, the DNA is TGTGCCAGCAGTTACCTGGCGGGAGTCGGCAATGAGCAGTTCTTC.

In DNA form, the CDR3 reads TGTGCCAGTAGTACAGACAGTAGCAATCAGCCCCAGCATTTT. Its translation is CASSTDSSNQPQHF. This sequence joins TRBV19 and TRBJ1-5, with a possible D match to TRBD1 (5 bases). Trimming cost V 4 bases and J 0 bases, with 7 bases left between them. The V gene's germline CDR1 is LNHDA and CDR2 SQIVND (reference sequence). The CDR3 is 14 amino acids.

The chain uses TRBV7-8 and TRBJ2-7, with 7 bases fitting TRBD1. The CDR3 loop spans 15 amino acids. Trimming took 2 bases from V and 3 from J; bases not matched to a gene: 7. Germline CDR1 SGHVS, CDR2 FQNEAQ. CDR3 sequence reads: CASSLKPGTDYEQYF. In DNA, the CDR3 is TGTGCCAGCAGCTTAAAACCTGGGACAGACTACGAGCAGTACTTC.

The rearrangement uses TRBV6-2 or TRBV6-3 and TRBJ1-1; D remains unclear. The CDR3 length is 12 residues. CDR1 and CDR2 from the germline V gene are MNHEY and SVGEGT. Trimming took 5 bases from V and 6 from J, leaving 10 bases between them. The chain's CDR3 is CASSDPNAEAFF. For the CDR3, the DNA is TGTGCCAGCAGTGACCCTAACGCTGAAGCTTTCTTT.

The chain combines TRBV27 with TRBJ2-7; 9 bases are shared with TRBD2. The CDR3 has 15 amino acids. V dropped 5 bases and J dropped 3; count of bases not matched to a gene: 8. Germline-derived CDR1 and CDR2 are MNHEY and SMNVEV (reference sequence). The CDR3: CASSPLAGAGYEQYF. Written as DNA, the CDR3 is TGTGCCAGCAGTCCGTTAGCGGGGGCTGGCTACGAGCAGTACTTC.

Here the CDR3 DNA reads TGCGCCAGCAGCCAGGAAGCGGGACTAGCGGTTTACGAGCAGTACTTC. This translates into CASSQEAGLAVYEQYF. J is TRBJ2-7 and V is TRBV4-3; TRBD2 aligns across 11 bases. The CDR3 loop spans 16 amino acids. Germline V lookup: CDR1 LGHNA, CDR2 YSLEER. The trim removed 3 bases at V and 4 bases at J, leaving 8 bases unmatched.

This chain connects TRBV2 to TRBJ2-7; the D gene could be TRBD1 or TRBD2 (5 bases each). With 6 bases removed from V and 3 bases from J, the gap between germline ends came to 12 bases. The CDR3 sequence is 13 residues long. Germline V gives CDR1 SNHLY, CDR2 FYNNEI. The chain's CDR3 is CASRPDSGYEQYF. CDR3 coding DNA: TGTGCCAGCAGGCCAGACAGCGGCTACGAGCAGTACTTC.

The count of this clone is one. This rearrangement joins TRBV5-1 to TRBJ1-1; 8 bases map to TRBD1. The CDR3 runs 15 residues. The trim removed 0 bases at V and 5 bases at J, leaving 6 bases unmatched. CDR1 SGHRS and CDR2 YFSETQ come from the germline V gene. Written as DNA, the CDR3 is TGCGCCAGCAGCTTGGAAAGAACAGGGGGGACTGAAGCTTTCTTT. Amino acid sequence: CASSLERTGGTEAFF.

This clone was observed many times. This chain connects TRBV11-2 to TRBJ2-7; 8 bases match TRBD1. The ends lost 2 bases at V and 6 bases at J; junction bases unmatched: 9. CDR1 SGHAT and CDR2 FQNNGV come from the germline V gene. This CDR3 has 15 residues. The CDR3 region is CASSLFSRGLSEQYF. The CDR3 bases are TGTGCCAGCAGCTTATTCAGCAGGGGGCTGAGCGAGCAGTACTTC.

J is TRBJ1-6 and V is TRBV27; the D is unclear. V gave up 5 bases and J gave up 6 bases, with 14 bases separating them. Per germline, CDR1 MNHEY and CDR2 SMNVEV (reference sequence). CDR3 length: 15 amino acids. The CDR3 DNA reads as TGTGCCAGCAGTCCAATCCGGGCCGCTAATTCACCCCTCCACTTT. As protein: CASSPIRAANSPLHF.

This sequence joins TRBV19 and TRBJ2-7; 8 nucleotides match TRBD1. In germline, CDR1 is LNHDA, CDR2 SQIVND (reference sequence). This CDR3 region has 14 residues. The V gene end was trimmed by 5 bases and the J gene end by 3 bases; junction bases not matched to a gene: 6. The CDR3 DNA follows: TGTGCCAGTAGTTTTACAGGGGGGTTCTACGAGCAGTACTTC. Amino acids: CASSFTGGFYEQYF.

The V call is TRBV7-2, the J call TRBJ1-2; D ambiguous. The CDR3 has 14 amino acids. Germline V CDR1 and CDR2: SGHTA, FQGNSA. Trimming removed 5 bases from V and 5 bases from J, with 15 bases in between. The CDR3 DNA reads TGTGCCAGCAGCCCAGACGGAGCCCTTTATGGCTACACCTTC. Amino acid sequence: CASSPDGALYGYTF. The entire variable domain, with the rest obtained from reference TRBV7-2 and TRBJ1-2, is as follows: GAGVSQSPSNKVTEKGKDVELRCDPISGHTALYWYRQSLGQGLEFLIYFQGNSAPDKSGLPSDRFSAERTGGSVSTLTIQRTQQEDSAVYLCASSPDGALYGYTFGSGTRLTVV.

This clone has a single count. The rearrangement links TRBV6-5 to TRBJ2-7, with TRBD2 identical over 9 bases. Germline CDR1 and CDR2: MNHEY and SVGAGI. This CDR3 is built from 13 residues. Germline trimming cut 7 bases from V and 7 bases from J; bases unmatched to any gene: 8. The CDR3 sequence is CASTTTAGGEQYF. CDR3 DNA: TGTGCCAGCACCACAACTGCGGGGGGGGAGCAGTACTTC.

V gene TRBV25-1 combines with J gene TRBJ1-3; TRBD1 matches at 7 bases. The CDR3 runs 15 residues. Trimming removed 1 base from V and 4 bases from J; junction bases left unmatched: 4. Germline CDR1 and CDR2: MGHDK and SYGVNS. The CDR3 nucleotides read TGTGCCAGCAGTGAATGGTCGGGACAGGGAAACACCATATATTTT. Its translation: CASSEWSGQGNTIYF.

V usage is TRBV7-9 and J usage is TRBJ2-1; 10 bases are a match to TRBD2. The germline gives CDR1 SEHNR, CDR2 FQNEAQ (reference sequence). V was clipped by 5 bases and J by 7 bases; unmatched bases: 8. There are 15 residues in the CDR3. In DNA form, the CDR3 reads TGTGCCAGCAGCACCCTAGCGGGGGTGAGGAATGAGCAGTTCTTC. This encodes CASSTLAGVRNEQFF.

The chain uses TRBV18 and TRBJ2-5; a possible D gene is TRBD2 (6 bases). The germline CDR1 and CDR2 sequences are KGHSH and LQKENI. Trimming took off 5 bases at V and 5 bases at J, with 15 bases between the two ends. This CDR3 spans 14 amino acids. The CDR3 here is CASSSQTSWETQYF. The CDR3 nucleotides are TGTGCCAGCTCATCCCAGACTAGTTGGGAGACCCAGTACTTC.

The CDR3 loop reads CASSIAARPSTDTQYF. In DNA, the CDR3 is TGTGCCAGTAGTATAGCGGCTCGACCCAGCACAGATACGCAGTATTTT. The rearrangement links TRBV19 to TRBJ2-3; D unresolved. The CDR3 covers 16 residues. V gave up 1 base and J gave up 0 bases, with 11 bases separating them. CDR1 and CDR2 from the germline V gene are LNHDA and SQIVND (reference sequence).